The 30 T cell receptor beta chains presented below share a single source sample, sequenced in a study of blood T cell repertoires in COVID-19. Assay: immunoSEQ multiplex PCR; the TCRdb copy retains only in-frame clones and omits some. The sample shows some 190,000 clones, around 76% of them seen only once. Material: PBMCs or T cells enriched from blood (not recorded which). These receptors were taken from a woman aged 45-65 years with acute COVID-19.

This rearrangement joins TRBV5-1 to TRBJ2-3; tentatively, D is TRBD2 (7 bases). V was trimmed by 2 bases and J by 0 bases, leaving 10 bases between them. Germline V gene lookup returns CDR1 SGHRS and CDR2 YFSETQ. This CDR3 region has 15 residues. CDR3 protein: CASSFGGASTDTQYF. Here the CDR3 DNA reads TGCGCCAGCAGCTTTGGGGGGGCTAGCACAGATACGCAGTATTTT.

The rearrangement links TRBV6-6 to TRBJ1-3; D unclear. CDR3 length equals 15 residues. V was cut by 6 bases and J by 0 bases, with 12 bases left in between. The germline CDR1 and CDR2 sequences are MNHNY and SVGAGI (reference sequence). This chain's CDR3 is CASRETYISGNTIYF. In nucleotides, the CDR3 is TGTGCCAGCAGGGAGACTTACATCTCTGGAAACACCATATATTTT.

This chain uses TRBV6-5 with TRBJ1-2; 7 bases map to TRBD1. The CDR3 covers 14 residues. Germline V gene sequence: CDR1 MNHEY, CDR2 SVGAGI. V was pared by 6 bases and J by 8 bases, with 12 bases of the junction left unmatched. CDR3 sequence: CASRTEGDRGGYTF. In DNA, the CDR3 is TGTGCCAGCAGAACCGAGGGGGACAGAGGCGGCTACACCTTC.

The chain carries TRBV19 and TRBJ1-1, with D hard to call. The CDR3 consists of 13 residues. Deletions cut 7 bases from V and 4 bases from J, with 13 bases between. CDR1 is LNHDA and CDR2 is SQIVND in the germline V gene (reference sequence). DNA of the CDR3: TGTGCCAGTACGGCACCCTCGGGCACTGAAGCTTTCTTT. Protein sequence: CASTAPSGTEAFF.

The V gene is TRBV9, the J gene TRBJ2-1; 10 bases match TRBD2. The CDR3 has 16 amino acids. V shed 0 bases and J 7 bases; nucleotides not matched to a gene: 7. Germline loops: CDR1 SGDLS, CDR2 YYNGEE. CDR3 nucleotides: TGTGCCAGCAGCGTAGGGAGCGGGGGGGCGAGGAATGAGCAGTTCTTC. Its protein product is CASSVGSGGARNEQFF.

This chain's CDR3 is CASSIIGTGDGPQHF. CDR3 DNA sequence: TGTGCCAGTAGTATTATCGGGACAGGGGACGGGCCCCAGCATTTT. The rearrangement links TRBV19 to TRBJ1-5, with 10 bases lining up with TRBD1. Trimming removed 3 bases from V and 9 bases from J; junction bases left unmatched: 8. CDR3 size: 15 residues. CDR1 LNHDA and CDR2 SQIVND come from the germline V gene (reference sequence).

The chain links TRBV7-9 to TRBJ1-2; 7 bases align to TRBD1. The CDR3 consists of 14 residues. After removal of 4 bases from V and 5 bases from J, the junction contained 7 bases not matched to a gene. Germline CDR1 is SEHNR and CDR2 is FQNEAQ (reference sequence). In nucleotides, the CDR3 is TGTGCCAGCAGCTCTACGGGACAGCCTTATGGCTACACCTTC. It translates to CASSSTGQPYGYTF.

This chain uses TRBV10-3 with TRBJ1-5, with D uncertain. Germline CDR1 ENHRY, CDR2 SYGVKD. This CDR3 has 13 residues. Trimming left V 5 bases short and J 4 bases short, with 9 bases between. The CDR3 loop is CAISHEANQPQHF. Written as DNA, the CDR3 is TGTGCCATCAGTCATGAGGCGAATCAGCCCCAGCATTTT.

V is TRBV28 and J is TRBJ1-3; TRBD1 aligns across 7 bases. Per the germline V gene, CDR1 is MDHEN and CDR2 is SYDVKM. This CDR3 has 17 amino acids. J lost 0 bases, V lost 6 bases, and 11 bases had no gene match. This CDR3 is CASSAPGTAYSGNTIYF. The CDR3 DNA sequence: TGTGCCAGCAGCGCTCCCGGGACAGCCTACTCTGGAAACACCATATATTTT.

In this sample, this clone turned up a few times. The gene calls are TRBV19 and TRBJ1-5, with 8 bases fitting TRBD1. Germline CDR1 reads LNHDA; CDR2 reads SQIVND (reference sequence). CDR3 length: 16 amino acids. Trimming cost V 4 bases and J 6 bases; bases outside gene matches: 11. This CDR3 reads CASSTHTGGPGQPQHF. The CDR3 DNA is TGTGCCAGTAGTACCCACACAGGGGGTCCGGGTCAGCCCCAGCATTTT.

This clone appeared once. The chain combines TRBV5-5 with TRBJ1-1, with D possibly TRBD1 on 6 matching bases. Trimming left V 0 bases short and J 0 bases short, with 9 bases between. This CDR3 has 15 amino acids. Per germline, CDR1 SGHKS and CDR2 YYEKEE (reference sequence). CDR3 nucleotide sequence: TGTGCCAGCAGCTTGGAGGGGGGGCTGAACACTGAAGCTTTCTTT. The encoded protein is CASSLEGGLNTEAFF.

This clone was detected only a few times. This sequence joins TRBV2 and TRBJ2-7; D is possibly TRBD1 (6 bases). The CDR3 loop spans 14 amino acids. Germline CDR1 is SNHLY and CDR2 is FYNNEI. Trimming cost V 6 bases and J 2 bases, with 14 bases left between them. This CDR3 is CASRGQGRTYEQYV. CDR3 DNA sequence: TGTGCCAGCAGAGGGCAGGGGCGAACCTACGAGCAGTACGTC.

This clone was observed at least ten times. This chain links TRBV27 with TRBJ1-4, with D maybe TRBD1 (5 bases). V was cut by 3 bases and J by 4 bases, with 9 bases left in between. The CDR3 is made up of 14 amino acids. Germline loops: CDR1 MNHEY, CDR2 SMNVEV (reference sequence). Written as DNA, the CDR3 is TGTGCCAGCAGTTTCGACAGAAATAATGAAAAACTGTTTTTT. Translating it yields CASSFDRNNEKLFF.

V is TRBV6-2 or TRBV6-3 and J is TRBJ1-5; 9 nucleotides agree with TRBD1. After removal of 5 bases from V and 4 bases from J, the junction contained 6 bases not matched to a gene. Per the germline V gene, CDR1 is MNHEY and CDR2 is SVGEGT. The CDR3 is 15 amino acids. The CDR3 DNA sequence: TGTGCCAGCAGTCTCGGACAGGGGCGAAATCAGCCCCAGCATTTT. Translated: CASSLGQGRNQPQHF.

The CDR3 spells CATSDSPWARGDYGYTF. CDR3 DNA sequence: TGTGCCACCAGTGACTCTCCCTGGGCCAGGGGCGACTATGGCTACACCTTC. The chain couples TRBV24-1 to TRBJ1-2, with D perhaps matching TRBD1 (6 bases). This CDR3 spans 17 amino acids. Per germline, CDR1 KGHDR and CDR2 SFDVKD. V lost 4 bases, J lost 3 bases, and 20 bases lay in between.

This clone showed up just a few times. This sequence joins TRBV19 and TRBJ2-1; D call uncertain. CDR1 and CDR2 from the germline V gene are LNHDA and SQIVND (reference sequence). Trimming took off 5 bases at V and 2 bases at J, with 7 bases between the two ends. The CDR3 is 13 amino acids. The CDR3 loop reads CASSPRTYNEQFF. The DNA for the CDR3 is TGTGCCAGTAGTCCCAGGACCTACAATGAGCAGTTCTTC. Full variable domain (missing parts from reference TRBV19 and TRBJ2-1): DGGITQSPKYLFRKEGQNVTLSCEQNLNHDAMYWYRQDPGQGLRLIYYSQIVNDFQKGDIAEGYSVSREKKESFPLTVTSAQKNPTAFYLCASSPRTYNEQFFGPGTRLTVL.

The V call is TRBV7-8, the J call TRBJ1-5; TRBD1 matches 7 bases. Germline V gene data show CDR1 as SGHVS and CDR2 as FQNEAQ. The CDR3 extends over 20 amino acids. V gave up 1 base and J gave up 1 base; unmatched junction bases: 16. The CDR3 coding sequence is TGTGCCAGCAGCTTAGAGATCGGACAGGTCGCGGGGGGGAGCAATCAGCCCCAGCATTTT. Its protein is CASSLEIGQVAGGSNQPQHF.

This chain connects TRBV28 to TRBJ1-1, with no clear D. Germline V CDR1 and CDR2: MDHEN, SYDVKM. V lost 4 bases to trimming and J lost 11 bases, with 20 bases between them. This CDR3 has 14 residues. Written as DNA, the CDR3 is TGTGCCAGCAGTTCCCCTGAGGGAGGGCGGCTCGCTTTCTTT. Translating it yields CASSSPEGGRLAFF.

Concerning this clone: This sample includes further DNA sequences coding for the same CDR3. V is TRBV15 and J is TRBJ1-2; tentative D call: TRBD1 (6 bases). V lost 0 bases, J lost 5 bases, and 10 bases lay in between. Germline V gives CDR1 LNHNV, CDR2 YYDKDF (reference sequence). This CDR3 spans 14 amino acids. CDR3 in DNA: TGTGCCACCAGCAGAGATAGAACAGGGTATGGCTACACCTTC. This codes for CATSRDRTGYGYTF.

Details on this clone: Other DNA sequences from this sample encode an identical CDR3 as well. The rearrangement joins TRBV14 to TRBJ1-1; D is undetermined. This CDR3 region has 14 residues. Germline V gene lookup returns CDR1 SGHDN and CDR2 FVKESK. V lost 1 base and J lost 0, with 6 bases in between. The CDR3, as DNA: TGTGCCAGCAGCCAAGCGGGGATGAACACTGAAGCTTTCTTT. This encodes CASSQAGMNTEAFF. Together with reference TRBV14 and TRBJ1-1, the CDR3 gives the full variable domain: EAGVTQFPSHSVIEKGQTVTLRCDPISGHDNLYWYRRVMGKEIKFLLHFVKESKQDESGMPNNRFLAERTGGTYSTLKVQPAELEDSGVYFCASSQAGMNTEAFFGQGTRLTVV.

This sequence joins TRBV3-1 (or the pseudogene TRBV3-2) and TRBJ2-2; TRBD1 aligns across 8 bases. Trimming cost V 1 base and J 5 bases; bases outside gene matches: 6. There are 16 residues in the CDR3. Germline-derived CDR1 and CDR2 are LGHDT and YNNKEL (reference sequence). The CDR3: CASSQAQGAKTGELFF. CDR3 coding DNA: TGTGCCAGCAGCCAAGCCCAGGGGGCAAAGACCGGGGAGCTGTTTTTT.

The V call is TRBV10-3, the J call TRBJ2-1; D might be TRBD1 (6 bases). This CDR3 region has 13 residues. Germline-derived CDR1 and CDR2 are ENHRY and SYGVKD. The V gene lost 8 bases and the J gene lost 6 bases, with 14 bases spanning the gap. The CDR3: CAIGGQGLNEQFF. As DNA, the CDR3 is TGTGCCATCGGGGGCCAGGGCCTCAATGAGCAGTTCTTC.

The chain uses TRBV3-1 (or the pseudogene TRBV3-2) and TRBJ1-5, with D unresolved. The CDR3 contains 15 residues. Germline V lookup: CDR1 LGHDT, CDR2 YNNKEL (reference sequence). The V end was cut by 2 bases, the J end by 1 base, with 9 bases between. Here the CDR3 DNA reads TGTGCCAGCAGCCAACGCTCCCAGAGCAATCAGCCCCAGCATTTT. Translated, it gives CASSQRSQSNQPQHF.

This chain links TRBV4-1 with TRBJ1-5; possibly TRBD1 for D (5 bases). Deletions cut 1 base from V and 2 bases from J, with 9 bases between. This CDR3 is built from 15 residues. The V gene's germline CDR1 is MGHRA and CDR2 YSYEKL. CDR3 nucleotide sequence: TGCGCCAGCAGCCAAGGCGAAGGGGGCAATCAGCCCCAGCATTTT. It specifies CASSQGEGGNQPQHF.

This sequence joins TRBV18 and TRBJ1-1, with TRBD1 identical over 7 bases. This CDR3 comprises 18 residues. Germline CDR1 is KGHSH and CDR2 is LQKENI. Trimming at V came to 1 base and at J to 4 bases, leaving 15 bases not matched to a gene. The CDR3 sequence: CASSPRGVRDSGSTEAFF. Here the CDR3 DNA reads TGTGCCAGCTCACCACGGGGGGTCCGGGACAGCGGGAGCACTGAAGCTTTCTTT.

The rearrangement links TRBV11-2 to TRBJ1-2; 10 bases match TRBD1. Losses at the gene ends were 3 bases for V and 6 bases for J; bases not matched to a gene: 10. Germline assignment: CDR1 SGHAT and CDR2 FQNNGV. The CDR3 loop spans 16 amino acids. This CDR3 is CASSFFLGQGTDGYTF. In DNA, the CDR3 is TGTGCCAGCAGCTTTTTTTTGGGACAGGGGACGGATGGCTACACCTTC.

The chain employs TRBV7-9 and TRBJ1-2; D ambiguous. The CDR3 sequence is 14 residues long. Germline V lookup: CDR1 SEHNR, CDR2 FQNEAQ (reference sequence). V was shortened by 1 base and J by 4 bases, with 10 bases between the two germline ends. The CDR3 region has the DNA TGTGCCAGCAGCTTAGGGCAGGTTCCCTATGGCTACACCTTC. Translated: CASSLGQVPYGYTF.

The rearrangement uses TRBV5-5 and TRBJ1-1; 11 bases line up with TRBD1. Germline V gene lookup returns CDR1 SGHKS and CDR2 YYEKEE (reference sequence). There are 14 residues in the CDR3. Trimming at V came to 4 bases and at J to 4 bases, leaving 3 bases not matched to a gene. DNA for the CDR3: TGTGCCAGCAGCCGCGGGACAGGGGGCACTGAAGCTTTCTTT. Its translation: CASSRGTGGTEAFF.

The chain couples TRBV25-1 to TRBJ2-3; 10 nucleotides agree with TRBD2. The germline V gene encodes CDR1 MGHDK and CDR2 SYGVNS. Trimming at V came to 4 bases and at J to 5 bases, leaving 6 bases not matched to a gene. The CDR3 is 15 residues long. The CDR3 DNA reads as TGTGCCAGCAGTGCCCAGCGGGGGGGCCTAGATACGCAGTATTTT. Its protein product is CASSAQRGGLDTQYF. Filled out from reference TRBV25-1 and TRBJ2-3, the complete variable domain reads EADIYQTPRYLVIGTGKKITLECSQTMGHDKMYWYQQDPGMELHLIHYSYGVNSTEKGDLSSESTVSRIRTEHFPLTLESARPSHTSQYLCASSAQRGGLDTQYFGPGTRLTVL.

The rearrangement uses TRBV5-4 and TRBJ2-2, with TRBD2 matching 7 bases. The CDR3 length is 15 residues. CDR1 and CDR2 (germline): SGHNT, YYREEE (reference sequence). V lost 4 bases, J lost 6 bases, and 9 bases stayed unmatched. CDR3 region: CASSPVPRGAGELFF. CDR3 bases: TGTGCCAGCAGCCCGGTTCCCCGGGGGGCCGGGGAGCTGTTTTTT.